The 5 T cell receptor beta chains below come from one sample, sequenced in a study of blood T cells in healthy people across ages (dated by TCRdb to the mid-2010s). Library prep was done by 5' RACE. Instrument used: Illumina HiSeq 2500. A second PCR of about 6 to 11 cycles was run with a J-beta primer mix and a sample-barcoded 5' primer. Starting from the raw public reads, TCRdb applied fastp trimming at Q25, assembled clones with MiXCR and retained in-frame beta chains. A single entry per CDR3 protein holds the most common genes and DNA from its merged rows. This sample lists fewer than 2,000,000 distinct CDR3 sequences; roughly 32% were detected once. The ten largest clones add up to approximately 11% of the sample. The sample was blood. These receptors originate from a woman in her thirties in good health.

This clonotype came up a few times. In DNA, the CDR3 is TGTGCCAGCTACGGGACGGACGGGACTAGCGGGTACAATGAGCAGTTCTTC. It translates to CASYGTDGTSGYNEQFF. The rearrangement joins TRBV12-3 or TRBV12-4 to TRBJ2-1; 12 nucleotides match TRBD2. Germline trimming cut 8 bases from V and 4 bases from J; bases unmatched to any gene: 12. The CDR3 extends over 17 amino acids.

The chain combines TRBV7-9 with TRBJ2-5; D remains ambiguous. Germline assignment: CDR1 SEHNR and CDR2 FQNEAQ (reference sequence). The ends were cut back, 5 bases at V and 13 bases at J, with 20 bases in the middle. The CDR3 runs 13 residues. In DNA, the CDR3 is TGTGCCAGCAGCCGCCCAACTCCCATGTTACCGTACTTC. Its translation is CASSRPTPMLPYF.

This clonotype was detected only once. Since a much larger clone is just one base distant, this may be a read error. The chain carries TRBV29-1 and TRBJ2-1; 7 bases are a match to TRBD1. CDR3 length: 12 amino acids. Losses at the gene ends were 7 bases for V and 9 bases for J; bases not matched to a gene: 9. CDR1 SQVTM and CDR2 ANQGSEA come from the germline V gene. CDR3: CSAIDRASEQFF. The CDR3 nucleotides read TGCAGCGCCATAGACAGGGCGAGTGAGCAGTTCTTC.

A few counts support this clonotype. V and J are TRBV12-3 or TRBV12-4 and TRBJ2-1; a weak D match, TRBD2 (5 bases). The V end lost 7 bases, the J end lost 4 bases, and 14 bases lay between the germline ends. The length of the CDR3 is 14 residues. The CDR3, as DNA: TGTGCCAGCAATCGGGGTGTGGCGTACAATGAGCAGTTCTTC. Amino acids: CASNRGVAYNEQFF.

This clonotype was seen a few times. The J gene is TRBJ1-2, the V gene TRBV20-1, with 8 positions matching TRBD1. Per germline, CDR1 DFQATT and CDR2 SNEGSKA (reference sequence). V was pared by 2 bases and J by 2 bases, with 7 bases of the junction left unmatched. This CDR3 spans 15 amino acids. CDR3 bases: TGCAGTGCTAGACTTCCAGGGGGCTTAAACTATGGCTACACCTTC. This encodes CSARLPGGLNYGYTF.